This TCR beta chain stems from a study of T-cell memory formation after mild COVID-19. This clonotype showed up just a few times. The ends were cut back, 1 base at V and 2 bases at J, with 10 bases in the middle. CDR1 and CDR2 from the germline V gene are SGHRS and YFSETQ. The CDR3 totals 14 residues. Constant-segment primers were used for 5'RACE, and the resulting TCR alpha and TCR beta cDNA libraries carried sample barcodes and UMIs. Each CDR3 protein is one row after TCRdb ran MiXCR on the 5' RACE reads. Of around 130,000 distinct CDR3 sequences in the sample, about 14% are singletons; the top ten hold approximately 30%.

V usage is TRBV5-1 and J usage is TRBJ2-7; the D gene is possibly TRBD2 (6 bases). This receptor was taken from an adult woman who had mild COVID-19 (a few samples of this study predate the infection). Cell type and time point are not known. Sequencing input: PBMCs or a T cell subset sorted from them (not recorded which). CDR3 sequence: CASSLSGFTYEQYF. Here the CDR3 DNA reads TGCGCCAGCAGCTTGAGCGGGTTTACCTACGAGCAGTACTTC.